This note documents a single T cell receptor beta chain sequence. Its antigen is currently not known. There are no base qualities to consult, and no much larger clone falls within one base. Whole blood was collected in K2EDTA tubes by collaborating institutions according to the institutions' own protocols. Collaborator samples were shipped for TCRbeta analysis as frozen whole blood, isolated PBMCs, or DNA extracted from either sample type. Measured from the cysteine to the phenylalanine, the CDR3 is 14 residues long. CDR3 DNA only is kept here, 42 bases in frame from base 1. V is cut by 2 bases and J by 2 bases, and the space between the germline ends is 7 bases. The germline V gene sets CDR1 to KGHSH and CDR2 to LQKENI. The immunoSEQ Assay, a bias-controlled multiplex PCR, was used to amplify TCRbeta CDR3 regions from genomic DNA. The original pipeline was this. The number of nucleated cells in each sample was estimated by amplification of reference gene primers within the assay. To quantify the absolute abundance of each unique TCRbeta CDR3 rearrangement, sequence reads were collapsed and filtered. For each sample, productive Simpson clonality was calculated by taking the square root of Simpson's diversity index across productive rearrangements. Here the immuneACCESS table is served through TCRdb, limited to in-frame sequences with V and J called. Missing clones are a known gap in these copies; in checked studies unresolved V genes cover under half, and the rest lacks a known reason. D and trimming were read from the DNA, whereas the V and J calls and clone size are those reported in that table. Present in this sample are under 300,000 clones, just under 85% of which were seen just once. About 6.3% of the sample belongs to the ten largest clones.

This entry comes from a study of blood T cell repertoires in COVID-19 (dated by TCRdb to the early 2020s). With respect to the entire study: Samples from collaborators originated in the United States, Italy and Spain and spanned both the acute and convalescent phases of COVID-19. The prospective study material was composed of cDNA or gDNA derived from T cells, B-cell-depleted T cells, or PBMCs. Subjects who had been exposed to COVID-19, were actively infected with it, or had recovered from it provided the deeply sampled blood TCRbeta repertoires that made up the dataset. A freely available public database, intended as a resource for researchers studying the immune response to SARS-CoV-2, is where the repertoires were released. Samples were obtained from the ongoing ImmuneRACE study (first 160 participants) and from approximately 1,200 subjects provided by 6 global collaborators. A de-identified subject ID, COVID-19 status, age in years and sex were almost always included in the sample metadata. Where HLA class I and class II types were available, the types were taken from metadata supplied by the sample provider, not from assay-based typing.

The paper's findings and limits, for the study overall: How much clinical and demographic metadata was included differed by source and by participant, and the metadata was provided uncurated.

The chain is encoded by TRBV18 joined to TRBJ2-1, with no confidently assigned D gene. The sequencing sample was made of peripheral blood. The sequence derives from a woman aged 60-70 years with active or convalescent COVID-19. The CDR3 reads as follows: CASSPSTAYNEQFF. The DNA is TGTGCCAGCTCACCAAGCACAGCCTACAATGAGCAGTTCTTC.